This TCR beta chain was captured in a study of shared clonotypes between healthy human individuals (dated by TCRdb to about 2020). As for the study more broadly: The cohort comprised a couple of women and a few men aged 18 to 49 years. The study deeply sequenced blood TCR repertoires of five healthy adults to estimate repertoire size and the extent of clonotype sharing between individuals. Leukapheresis yielded between about 0.8 and 8.9 billion PBMCs per donor. To increase sequencing depth and limit assay-specific biases, different laboratories used diverse techniques to prepare libraries and sequence TCR repertoires. For each donor, CD4 naive and CD4 memory were each run on three plates, CD8 naive on two plates, and CD8 memory on one plate. On the study overall, not on this receptor specifically: Sampling was limited to blood, and TCR repertoires in tissue likely differ from TCR repertoires in blood. The genetic and exposure-history diversity represented was limited by the small number of donors. Pairwise subsampling led to the expectation that sequencing depth would affect the degree of clonotype sharing among donors. Larger estimated clonotype richness was generally found for naive subsets than for memory subsets. When a few donors were compared, the shared fraction of clonotypes was roughly 5% for naive CD4, 3.5% to 4% for naive CD8, 2.3% for memory CD4, and approximately 0.4% for memory CD8. Incomplete sequencing was indicated by rarefaction of sorted-subset datasets, despite the large sequencing depth. Higher generation probabilities were observed for clonotypes shared by all four sorted-subset donors than for non-shared clonotypes.

Using the deep immunoSEQ assay, multiplex PCR amplified TCR CDR3 regions from genomic DNA. Genomic DNA extracted from each cell subset was distributed evenly over all wells of several immunoSEQ 96-well plates, and each plate served as one replicate. Each replicate PCR for sorted subsets received around 0.2 ug genomic DNA, equal to some 32,000 T cell genomes. Purified libraries were measured with a Qubit 3.0 fluorometer, size-checked on a Bioanalyzer 2100, and measured again with the KAPA Library Quantification kit. Each immunoSEQ 96-well plate was sequenced on its own single-read 150-cycle Illumina NextSeq 550 flow cell. As for how the authors treated the data: Because the immunoSEQ output held only junctional sequences and lacked quality scores, the filtering could not match the filtering applied to full-length reads. Sequences were annotated with PyIR, a Python wrapper for IgBLAST v1.9, using IMGT germline references to assign V/J genes and CDR3. Reads were filtered out if the reads had weak V/J assignments (E-value above 1e-6), no CDR3, stop codons, out-of-frame junctions, or ambiguous translated residues. V3J clonotypes were defined as sequences sharing the same inferred V gene, J gene, and CDR3 amino acid sequence. Percentage overlap between repertoires was computed as shared unique clonotypes divided by the size of the smaller repertoire. Repertoire richness was assessed with RTK rarefaction, the Chao1 estimator, and Recon v2.1 estimates of unobserved clonotypes. Generation probabilities were computed with OLGA for all TCRbeta clonotypes obtained by the gDNA method from several donors. TCRdb took this table from immuneACCESS and kept in-frame rearrangements with V and J called. Such tables lack part of the clones; where checked against another copy, unresolved V genes explain under half of the gap, and the rest is unexplained. That table is the source of V, J and clone size, and D and trimming were worked out from the DNA. For this sample there are hundreds of thousands of clones; 55% to 75% appear just once. The top ten constitute less than 2% of the sample.

The donors were healthy, HIV-negative adults who had no recently reported acute infections or vaccinations. All donors were Caucasian adults living in Nashville, Tennessee, USA. CD4+ T cells were enriched by magnetic negative selection, after which naive cells were positively selected on CD45RA and the negative fraction was taken as the memory subset. Blood was obtained by leukapheresis, after which PBMCs were separated by Ficoll-Histopaque density gradient centrifugation and cryopreserved in liquid nitrogen vapor phase. Analytical flow cytometry was used to check the purity and quantity of every magnetically sorted T cell population. Genomic DNA was isolated from each sorted fraction and quantified by UV absorbance on a Nanodrop 2000c. There are 14 amino acids in the CDR3, from cysteine to phenylalanine inclusive. Only the CDR3 region is kept as DNA, spanning 42 bases read in frame from base 1. V is pruned by 4 bases and J by 6 bases, leaving 3 bases of the junction without a gene match. CDR1 and CDR2 are read off the germline V gene as SNHLY and FYNNEI.

About this clone itself: Its antigen specificity is not known. No much larger clonotype is one base removed from it; base qualities were not supplied. Other DNA variants within this sample encode the same CDR3.

The sequenced material came from memory CD4+ T cells sorted from blood. The cell subset or site label on this specimen signifies: CD45RA-negative fraction. The chain is made from TRBV2 and TRBJ2-1; 10 of the junction bases match TRBD2. The TCR sequence derives from a woman aged 25-40 years in good health. CDR3 sequence: CASSALAGVNEQFF. At the DNA level, the sequence is TGTGCCAGCAGTGCCCTAGCGGGAGTCAATGAGCAGTTCTTC.